The entry that follows covers one TCR beta chain sequence. This record comes from a study of PD-L1 blockade in urothelial cancer. Whole-study context: Patients, treated from about 2014 onward, received atezolizumab 1,200 mg intravenously every 3 weeks. Analysis of blood occurred 3 weeks (second dose) and 6 weeks after treatment start. Blood gave a median 141,255 T cells.

Only in-frame clones appear in the TCRdb table, and some are missing; sequencing was by immunoSEQ multiplex PCR. The sample carries roughly 50,000 clones, about 83% recorded once. As for time point: pretreatment peripheral blood. Urothelial carcinoma, locally advanced or metastatic, affected the patients. This clonotype was obtained from an older woman with urothelial cancer. Source: PBMCs, taken around atezolizumab (anti-PD-L1) treatment.

CDR3 amino acids: CASTAAGGQPQHF. In DNA, the CDR3 is TGTGCCAGCACCGCGGCGGGAGGTCAGCCCCAGCATTTT. The chain combines TRBV28 with TRBJ1-5; no definite D call. CDR3 size: 13 residues. V lost 7 bases and J 6 bases, leaving 13 bases between the germline ends. Germline loops: CDR1 MDHEN, CDR2 SYDVKM. Full variable domain (remainder filled in from reference TRBV28 and TRBJ1-5): DVKVTQSSRYLVKRTGEKVFLECVQDMDHENMFWYRQDPGLGLRLIYFSYDVKMKEKGDIPEGYSVSREKKERFSLILESASTNQTSMYLCASTAAGGQPQHFGDGTRLSIL.